This T cell receptor beta chain was identified in a study of Ad26.COV2.S vaccination and SARS-CoV-2 variants. Points from the study as a whole: Analyses that measured TCR breadth and depth may have underestimated total T cell responses. Participants given vaccine showed non-spike TCR breadth similar to that of placebo recipients.

This clone came up a few times. The antigen remains undetermined. CDR3 size: 14 residues. Losses at the gene ends were 2 bases for V and 8 bases for J; bases not matched to a gene: 7. Germline CDR1 is SGHDT and CDR2 is YYEEEE. Sequencing was performed with immunoSEQ multiplex PCR; in TCRdb, only in-frame clones are kept and a portion is missing. The sample has roughly 100,000 clones, roughly 75% seen once. The source was peripheral blood, collected after recovery from COVID-19. The J gene is TRBJ1-2, the V gene TRBV5-6; 9 bases are shared with TRBD1. This TCR came from a human donor who had recovered from COVID-19. The chain's CDR3 is CASSFHRGLNGYTF. The CDR3 nucleotides are TGTGCCAGCAGCTTCCACAGGGGGCTAAACGGCTACACCTTC.